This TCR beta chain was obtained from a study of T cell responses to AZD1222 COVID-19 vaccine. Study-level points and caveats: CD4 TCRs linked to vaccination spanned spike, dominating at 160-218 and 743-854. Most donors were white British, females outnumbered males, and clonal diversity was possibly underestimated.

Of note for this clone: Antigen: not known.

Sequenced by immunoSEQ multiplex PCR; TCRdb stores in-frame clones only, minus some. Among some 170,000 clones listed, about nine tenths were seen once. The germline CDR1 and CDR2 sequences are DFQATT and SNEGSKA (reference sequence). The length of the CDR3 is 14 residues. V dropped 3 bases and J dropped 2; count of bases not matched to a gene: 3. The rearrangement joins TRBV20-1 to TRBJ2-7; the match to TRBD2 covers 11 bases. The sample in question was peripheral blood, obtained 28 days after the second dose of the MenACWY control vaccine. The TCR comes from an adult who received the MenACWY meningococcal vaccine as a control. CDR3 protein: CSASRLAGTYEQYF. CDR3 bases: TGCAGTGCTAGTCGACTAGCGGGAACCTACGAGCAGTACTTC.